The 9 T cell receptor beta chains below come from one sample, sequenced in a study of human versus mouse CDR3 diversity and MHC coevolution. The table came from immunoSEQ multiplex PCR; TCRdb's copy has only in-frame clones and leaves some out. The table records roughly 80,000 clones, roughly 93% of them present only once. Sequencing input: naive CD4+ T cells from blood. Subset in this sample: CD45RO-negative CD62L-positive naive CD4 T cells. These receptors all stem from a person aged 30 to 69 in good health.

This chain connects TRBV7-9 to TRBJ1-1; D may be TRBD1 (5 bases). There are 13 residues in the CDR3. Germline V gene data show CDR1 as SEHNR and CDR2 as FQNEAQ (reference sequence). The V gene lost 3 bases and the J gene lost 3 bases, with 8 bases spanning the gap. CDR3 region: CASSFRQYTEAFF. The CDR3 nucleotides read TGTGCCAGCAGCTTCCGACAGTACACTGAAGCTTTCTTT.

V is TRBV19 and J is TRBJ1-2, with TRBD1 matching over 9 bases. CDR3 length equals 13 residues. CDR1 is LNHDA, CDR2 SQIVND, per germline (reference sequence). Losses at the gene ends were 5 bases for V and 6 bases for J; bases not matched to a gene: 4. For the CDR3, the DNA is TGTGCCAGTAGTGTCCGGGACAGGGATGGCTACACCTTC. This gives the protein CASSVRDRDGYTF.

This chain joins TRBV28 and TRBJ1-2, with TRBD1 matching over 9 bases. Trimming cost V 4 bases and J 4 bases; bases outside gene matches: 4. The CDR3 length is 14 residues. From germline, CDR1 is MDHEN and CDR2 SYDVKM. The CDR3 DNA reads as TGTGCCAGCAGTTCCCCGGACAGGGGCTATGGCTACACCTTC. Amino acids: CASSSPDRGYGYTF.

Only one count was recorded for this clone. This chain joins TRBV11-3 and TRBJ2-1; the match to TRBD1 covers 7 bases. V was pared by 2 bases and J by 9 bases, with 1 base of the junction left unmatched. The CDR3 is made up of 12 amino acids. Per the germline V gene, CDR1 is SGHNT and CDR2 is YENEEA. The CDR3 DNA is TGTGCCAGCAGCTTAAACAGGGGTGAGCAGTTCTTC. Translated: CASSLNRGEQFF.

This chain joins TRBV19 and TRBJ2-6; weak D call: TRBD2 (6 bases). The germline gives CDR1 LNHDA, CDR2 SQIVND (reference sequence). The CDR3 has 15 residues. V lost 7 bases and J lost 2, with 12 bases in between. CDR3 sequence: CASIPGGAGANVLTF. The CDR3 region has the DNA TGTGCCAGTATCCCTGGCGGGGCTGGGGCCAACGTCCTGACTTTC.

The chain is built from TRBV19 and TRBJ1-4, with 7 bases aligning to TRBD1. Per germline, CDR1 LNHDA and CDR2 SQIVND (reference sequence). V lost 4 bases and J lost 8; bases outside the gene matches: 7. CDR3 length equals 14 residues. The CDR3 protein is CASSTTGLVEKLFF. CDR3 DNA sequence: TGTGCCAGTAGTACGACAGGGTTAGTGGAAAAACTGTTTTTT.

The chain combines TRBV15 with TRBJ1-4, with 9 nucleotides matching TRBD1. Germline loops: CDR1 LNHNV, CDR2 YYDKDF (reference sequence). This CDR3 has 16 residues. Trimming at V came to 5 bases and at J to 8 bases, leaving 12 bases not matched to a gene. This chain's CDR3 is CATSPRMGQGGEKLFF. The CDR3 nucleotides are TGTGCCACCAGCCCAAGAATGGGACAGGGAGGGGAAAAACTGTTTTTT.

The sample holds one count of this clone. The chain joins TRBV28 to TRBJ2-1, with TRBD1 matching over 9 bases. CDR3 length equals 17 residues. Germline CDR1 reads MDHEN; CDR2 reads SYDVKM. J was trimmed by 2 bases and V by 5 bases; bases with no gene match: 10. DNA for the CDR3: TGTGCCAGCAGTGCCGGGACAGGGTTAGTACCCTACAATGAGCAGTTCTTC. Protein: CASSAGTGLVPYNEQFF.

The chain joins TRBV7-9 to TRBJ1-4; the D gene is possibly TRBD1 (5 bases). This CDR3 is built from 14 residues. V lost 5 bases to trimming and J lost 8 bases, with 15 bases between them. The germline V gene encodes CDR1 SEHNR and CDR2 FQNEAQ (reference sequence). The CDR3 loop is CASSQTRGSEKLFF. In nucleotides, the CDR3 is TGTGCCAGCAGCCAGACTAGGGGCTCGGAAAAACTGTTTTTT.